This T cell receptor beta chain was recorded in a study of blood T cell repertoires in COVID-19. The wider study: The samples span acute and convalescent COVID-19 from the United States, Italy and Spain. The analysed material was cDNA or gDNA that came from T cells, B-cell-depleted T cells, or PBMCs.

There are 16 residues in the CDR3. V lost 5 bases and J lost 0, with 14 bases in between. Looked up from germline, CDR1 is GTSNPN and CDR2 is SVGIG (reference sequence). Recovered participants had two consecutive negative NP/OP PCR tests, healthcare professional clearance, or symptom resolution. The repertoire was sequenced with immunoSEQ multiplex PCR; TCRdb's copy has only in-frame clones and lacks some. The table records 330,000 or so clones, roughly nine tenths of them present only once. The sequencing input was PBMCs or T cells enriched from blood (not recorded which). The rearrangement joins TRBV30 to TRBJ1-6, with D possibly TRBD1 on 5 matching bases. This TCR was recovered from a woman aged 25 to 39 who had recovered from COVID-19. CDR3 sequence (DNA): TGTGCCTGGTCTCGACAGAAGAGCTCCTATAATTCACCCCTCCACTTT. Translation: CAWSRQKSSYNSPLHF.